This T cell receptor (beta chain) was captured in a study of T cell responses to AZD1222 COVID-19 vaccine (dated by TCRdb to the early 2020s). The study in broad terms: AZD1222 recipients given second doses at about 4 weeks or at about 12 weeks were pooled, since spike-specific TCR depth and breadth were not found to differ between the two schedules. TCR sequencing was performed for 230 to 250 trial participants, of whom 200 to 220 were given two doses of AZD1222 and roughly 25 were given two doses of MenACWY control vaccine. Trial participants were enrolled by age into subgroups of 18-55, 56-69 and 70-plus years, and around 140, 26 and 57 TCR-sequenced participants, respectively, were included in these subgroups. Study-wide findings and limitations: Reportedly, close to half of the unique spike-specific TCRs recognized epitopes lying outside the regions that are mutated in the B.1.351 and B.1.1.7 variants. Conclusions about previously exposed vaccinees are limited, since just six AZD1222 recipients were seropositive for SARS-CoV-2 at baseline. The 56-69-year group was small, and its depth increase did not reach significance, likely because of low power. Because no day 14 peak-response samples were available, the repertoires could be characterized only after the peak T cell response. The vaccine-associated CD4 TCRs covered the entire spike protein, and the dominant responses fell in regions 160-218 and 743-854. Most participants were white British and females outnumbered males, and the authors suggested that clonal diversity may have been underestimated. A significant rise in spike-specific TCR breadth and depth was observed after two AZD1222 doses relative to day 0 and relative to MenACWY recipients.

The CDR3 measures 15 amino acids from cysteine to phenylalanine. Kept here is only the CDR3 DNA, which spans 45 bases and is read in frame from base 1. The CDR1 and CDR2 encoded by the germline V gene are SGHTA and FQGNSA. The germline ends are 14 bases apart after V is trimmed by 1 base and J by 6 bases. Concerning this clone itself: It lacks a known antigen. No quality values exist for individual bases; no much larger clone is one base distant.

The time point label corresponds to: baseline before first vaccination. The vaccinee samples were drawn from two UK trials, COV001 and COV002, one of which was a single-blind randomized controlled phase 2/3 trial testing AZD1222 (ChAdOx1 nCoV-19) in healthy adults. For TCRbeta chain sequencing, PBMC samples from trial participants were taken at day 0 and at day 28 after the second dose. The CDR3 regions of human TCRbeta chains were subjected to immunosequencing. The original methods were these. Repertoire TCRs were checked for matches against a reference library of SARS-CoV-2-specific TCRs that had been generated using the MIRA antigen-specificity platform. Breadth was defined as the fraction of unique TCRs that were SARS-CoV-2-associated. Depth was defined as the fraction of total T cells that were SARS-CoV-2-associated. Each spike-specific TCR was assigned to its reactive spike region and to a CD4 or CD8 class using the MIRA data. Log10-transformed breadth and depth values were compared by one-way ANOVA with Sidak's multiple comparisons tests. TCRdb stores this immuneACCESS table with in-frame sequences only. Part of the clones is absent; in the studies checked, under half of the shortfall reflects unresolved V genes, and no reason is known for the rest. V and J calls and clone size are given by that table; D and trimming were obtained from the DNA. The sample yields 90,000 to 130,000 clones; 65% to 85% were counted once. The top ten clones comprise roughly 5% of the sample.

This sample comprised peripheral blood, obtained on day 0 of AZD1222 vaccination. The clonotype comes from an adult in good health. In this chain, TRBV7-2 is recombined with TRBJ2-3, with TRBD2 perhaps the D gene, on 7 matching bases. The nucleotide sequence is given as TGTGCCAGCAGCTTAGAGGGGGGGATCTTGGATACGCAGTATTTT. Its translation is CASSLEGGILDTQYF.